These 11 T cell receptor beta chains were sequenced from one sample in a study of blood T cell repertoires in COVID-19. Repertoires were generated with immunoSEQ multiplex PCR, while TCRdb's copy carries only in-frame clones and drops some. Altogether approximately 170,000 clones are present, over 75% being singletons, with the ten largest covering about 8.4%. The sequencing sample was made of PBMCs or T cells enriched from blood (not recorded which). The source is a woman aged 18-29 years who had recovered from COVID-19.

The J gene is TRBJ1-5, the V gene TRBV6-1; possible D gene TRBD1, 5 bases. The germline CDR1 and CDR2 sequences are MNHNS and SASEGT. V dropped 2 bases and J dropped 3 bases, with 8 bases sitting between them. The CDR3 is made up of 14 amino acids. The CDR3 coding sequence is TGTGCCAGCAGTGAAACCAGGGTCAATCAGCCCCAGCATTTT. Its protein product is CASSETRVNQPQHF.

The J gene is TRBJ1-2, the V gene TRBV4-1; D might be TRBD1 (5 bases). Germline assignment: CDR1 MGHRA and CDR2 YSYEKL. CDR3 length: 13 residues. V was trimmed by 4 bases and J by 6 bases, leaving 12 bases between them. The CDR3 sequence is CASSRGEENGYTF. Here the CDR3 DNA reads TGCGCCAGCAGCCGGGGGGAGGAGAATGGCTACACCTTC.

The chain employs TRBV13 and TRBJ2-7; D possibly corresponds to TRBD2 (5 bases). Germline V gene lookup returns CDR1 PRHDT and CDR2 FYEKMQ (reference sequence). V lost 2 bases and J 7 bases, leaving 12 bases between the germline ends. CDR3 size: 13 residues. The CDR3 sequence: CASSLYGEWEQYF. The CDR3 coding sequence is TGTGCCAGCAGCTTATATGGGGAGTGGGAGCAGTACTTC.

The chain recombines TRBV3-1 (or the pseudogene TRBV3-2) with TRBJ1-1; TRBD1 might be the D (5 bases). The germline CDR1 and CDR2 sequences are LGHDT and YNNKEL (reference sequence). V was trimmed by 4 bases and J by 6 bases, leaving 15 bases between them. This CDR3 is 14 amino acids long. The CDR3 DNA is TGTGCCAGCAGCCCAGGGTCCGACAGTTCTGAAGCTTTCTTT. This translates into CASSPGSDSSEAFF.

This chain joins TRBV24-1 and TRBJ2-3, with 9 bases aligning to TRBD2. Germline trimming cut 5 bases from V and 4 bases from J; bases unmatched to any gene: 15. Germline CDR1 and CDR2: KGHDR and SFDVKD. CDR3 size: 18 residues. The CDR3 region is CATSGRGLAGFWSDTQYF. The DNA of the CDR3 is TGTGCCACCAGTGGGAGGGGGCTAGCGGGATTCTGGTCAGATACGCAGTATTTT.

This clone was found a few times. V gene TRBV5-1 combines with J gene TRBJ1-2; possible D gene TRBD1, 6 bases. Germline CDR1 is SGHRS and CDR2 is YFSETQ. Trimming left V 2 bases short and J 0 bases short, with 14 bases between. CDR3 length: 16 amino acids. The CDR3, as DNA: TGCGCCAGCAGCTTCCACGACAGGCGAACTAACTATGGCTACACCTTC. This encodes CASSFHDRRTNYGYTF.

The chain is built from TRBV6-2 or TRBV6-3 and TRBJ1-1; 8 bases are shared with TRBD1. Unmatched junction bases numbered 7, after V lost 5 bases and J lost 5 bases. The CDR3 is made up of 14 amino acids. Germline values: CDR1 MNHEY, CDR2 SVGEGT. CDR3 in amino acids: CASSQTGVGTEAFF. The DNA of the CDR3 is TGTGCCAGCAGTCAGACAGGGGTTGGGACTGAAGCTTTCTTT.

The chain combines TRBV4-1 with TRBJ1-3; 10 nucleotides line up with TRBD1. There are 13 residues in the CDR3. The junction had 2 bases not matched to a gene; V was cut back by 5 bases and J by 7 bases. Germline CDR1 and CDR2: MGHRA and YSYEKL. The chain's CDR3 is CASSAGQGNTIYF. The CDR3 region has the DNA TGCGCCAGCAGCGCGGGACAGGGGAACACCATATATTTT.

V and J are TRBV12-3 or TRBV12-4 and TRBJ2-1; no definite D call. With 3 bases removed from V and 4 bases from J, the gap between germline ends came to 7 bases. This CDR3 has 13 residues. The CDR3 region has the DNA TGTGCCAGCAGTTTTGTACTTTACAATGAGCAGTTCTTC. Its protein product is CASSFVLYNEQFF.

The chain has TRBV4-3 and TRBJ2-1, with D possibly TRBD2 on 6 matching bases. The length of the CDR3 is 15 residues. Germline V gene sequence: CDR1 LGHNA, CDR2 YSLEER. V shed 4 bases and J shed 8 bases, with 18 bases lying between them. CDR3 amino acids: CASSLLGGTRDEQFF. The CDR3 DNA sequence: TGCGCCAGCAGCCTTTTGGGGGGAACCCGGGATGAGCAGTTCTTC.

The CDR3 here is CASSVDSSSLYNEQFF. The CDR3 bases are TGTGCCAGCAGCGTAGATTCTAGTAGTTTATACAATGAGCAGTTCTTC. The chain combines TRBV9 with TRBJ2-1, with D uncertain. The CDR3 has 16 amino acids. Germline CDR1 is SGDLS and CDR2 is YYNGEE. V was trimmed by 0 bases and J by 4 bases, leaving 14 bases between them.